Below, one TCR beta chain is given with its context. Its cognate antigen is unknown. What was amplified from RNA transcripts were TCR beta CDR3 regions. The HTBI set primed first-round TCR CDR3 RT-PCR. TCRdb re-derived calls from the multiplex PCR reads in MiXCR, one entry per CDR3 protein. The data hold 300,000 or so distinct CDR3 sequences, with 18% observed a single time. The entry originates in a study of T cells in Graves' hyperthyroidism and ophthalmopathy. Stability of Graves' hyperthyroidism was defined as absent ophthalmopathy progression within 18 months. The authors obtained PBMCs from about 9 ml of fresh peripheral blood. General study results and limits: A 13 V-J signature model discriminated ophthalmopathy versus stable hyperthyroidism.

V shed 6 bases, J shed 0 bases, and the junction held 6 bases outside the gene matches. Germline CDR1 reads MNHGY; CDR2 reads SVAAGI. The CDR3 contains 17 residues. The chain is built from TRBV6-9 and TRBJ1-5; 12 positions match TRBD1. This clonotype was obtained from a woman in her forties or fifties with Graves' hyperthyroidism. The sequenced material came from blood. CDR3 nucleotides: TGTGCCAGCAGGGGACAGGGGGCTACGAATAGCAATCAGCCCCAGCATTTT. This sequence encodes CASRGQGATNSNQPQHF.